This entry features one TCR beta chain sequence. This clonotype has just a few counts. Its antigen remains undetermined. No much larger clone is present one base from it, and per-base qualities are unavailable. The sample originates from a study of T cells in Graves' hyperthyroidism and ophthalmopathy (dated by TCRdb to 2018 to 2020). Notes on the research overall: Peripheral blood samples were taken at initial diagnosis, before any treatment was given. After sampling, hyperthyroidism patients received methimazole starting at 30 mg daily, and ophthalmopathy patients received high-dose intravenous methylprednisolone. According to the paper, TCR Vbeta CDR3 sequencing was carried out on about 140 peripheral blood samples, which came from 40 to 45 ophthalmopathy, under 85 hyperthyroidism and about 17 progressor patients. In addition, the study compared T-cell repertoires in thyroid tissue and in blood from roughly 6 Graves' hyperthyroidism patients. Prospective prediction of ophthalmopathy was tested in an independent validation cohort consisting of some 20 hyperthyroidism patients and about 17 patients who later progressed to ophthalmopathy. For training and testing, the 100 or so patients in the discovery cohort were randomly divided in a 7:3 ratio. To identify distinguishing TCR V-J signatures, a discovery cohort of about a hundred patients was used, comprising approximately 40 with Graves' ophthalmopathy and approximately 58 with stable Graves' hyperthyroidism. Overall study outcomes, separate from this receptor: Most expanded thyroid clonotypes (frequency above 0.001) were also detected in blood, suggesting blood repertoires may reflect thyroid immune responses. Sample size was not statistically predetermined, and investigators were not blinded to group allocation. In validation, the model predicted progression to ophthalmopathy with around 71% sensitivity and 72% to 85% specificity, a median of approximately 6.7 months before onset. In cross-validation, a model built on a 13 V-J signature told ophthalmopathy apart from stable hyperthyroidism with roughly 87% sensitivity and about 81% specificity, and in testing the same model reached 80%/75%.

Amplification of TCR beta CDR3 regions was carried out from RNA transcripts. The first round of RT-PCR for the TCR CDR3 was performed with the HTBI primer set and the Qiagen OneStep RT-PCR kit. A second multiplex PCR round built the libraries, followed by size selection and purification. Sequencing of the libraries was done on an Illumina HiSeq2000 using paired-end 100 bp reads. In the source study's methods: SOAPnuke was used to process the raw data, throwing out any read that contained adapters or uncalled bases, had a mean Phred below 15, or lacked an exact constant-primer or identifier match. High-quality paired reads were merged using COPE v1.2.5, and each unique nucleotide sequence was defined as a clonotype. MiTCR v1.1 was used to align clonotypes to the IMGT TRBV, TRBD and TRBJ reference segments. The analysis included only V-J combinations with a frequency above 0.0001, which together covered more than 99% of the repertoires. A TCS score was defined as the ratio between F50 (clonal expansion) and ExV (chaos), using BLOSUM62-based TCRdist between CDR3 peptides within each V-J. Welch's t-statistics and random forest reduced roughly 530 V-J features to 13, which were used in a naive Bayes classifier (R e1071). TCRdb trimmed public reads at Q25 via fastp, called clones via MiXCR and kept in-frame beta chains. CDR3 protein sequences are deduplicated, and each keeps its most common genes and DNA. Clone size and V and J calls follow TCRdb, not the original study. This sample has about 200,000 distinct CDR3 sequences in its table, and about a sixth of those were observed once. The ten largest make up roughly 55% of the sample.

CDR1 and CDR2, looked up from the germline V gene, are SGHDT and YYEEEE. The CDR3 runs 13 amino acids, cysteine and phenylalanine included. Solely the CDR3 DNA is kept, with 39 bases framed from the first base. V lost 3 bases and J lost 3 bases; the stretch between them is 9 bases long. Stable Graves' hyperthyroidism was defined as no progression to ophthalmopathy during 18 months of follow-up. Hyperthyroidism patients were newly diagnosed, with disease duration under 2 months, and aged 18 to 65 years. Any patient with an uncontrolled infection, another autoimmune disease, pregnancy or lactation was excluded. Clinical symptoms, serum thyroxine and TRAb, thyroid ultrasound, and orbital computed tomography formed the basis for the diagnoses. PBMCs were isolated from 7.5 to 10 ml of fresh peripheral blood by Ficoll-Paque density gradient centrifugation. Total RNA was extracted using Trizol reagent, and RNA quality was assessed on an Agilent 2100 Bioanalyzer.

The TCR comes from a woman in her forties or fifties with Graves' hyperthyroidism. The sample was blood. The chain was built from TRBV5-6 and TRBJ2-5, with no D gene named confidently. In nucleotides, the sequence is TGTGCCAGCAGCTCCGTTCTCGAAGAGACCCAGTACTTC. Translation gives CASSSVLEETQYF.